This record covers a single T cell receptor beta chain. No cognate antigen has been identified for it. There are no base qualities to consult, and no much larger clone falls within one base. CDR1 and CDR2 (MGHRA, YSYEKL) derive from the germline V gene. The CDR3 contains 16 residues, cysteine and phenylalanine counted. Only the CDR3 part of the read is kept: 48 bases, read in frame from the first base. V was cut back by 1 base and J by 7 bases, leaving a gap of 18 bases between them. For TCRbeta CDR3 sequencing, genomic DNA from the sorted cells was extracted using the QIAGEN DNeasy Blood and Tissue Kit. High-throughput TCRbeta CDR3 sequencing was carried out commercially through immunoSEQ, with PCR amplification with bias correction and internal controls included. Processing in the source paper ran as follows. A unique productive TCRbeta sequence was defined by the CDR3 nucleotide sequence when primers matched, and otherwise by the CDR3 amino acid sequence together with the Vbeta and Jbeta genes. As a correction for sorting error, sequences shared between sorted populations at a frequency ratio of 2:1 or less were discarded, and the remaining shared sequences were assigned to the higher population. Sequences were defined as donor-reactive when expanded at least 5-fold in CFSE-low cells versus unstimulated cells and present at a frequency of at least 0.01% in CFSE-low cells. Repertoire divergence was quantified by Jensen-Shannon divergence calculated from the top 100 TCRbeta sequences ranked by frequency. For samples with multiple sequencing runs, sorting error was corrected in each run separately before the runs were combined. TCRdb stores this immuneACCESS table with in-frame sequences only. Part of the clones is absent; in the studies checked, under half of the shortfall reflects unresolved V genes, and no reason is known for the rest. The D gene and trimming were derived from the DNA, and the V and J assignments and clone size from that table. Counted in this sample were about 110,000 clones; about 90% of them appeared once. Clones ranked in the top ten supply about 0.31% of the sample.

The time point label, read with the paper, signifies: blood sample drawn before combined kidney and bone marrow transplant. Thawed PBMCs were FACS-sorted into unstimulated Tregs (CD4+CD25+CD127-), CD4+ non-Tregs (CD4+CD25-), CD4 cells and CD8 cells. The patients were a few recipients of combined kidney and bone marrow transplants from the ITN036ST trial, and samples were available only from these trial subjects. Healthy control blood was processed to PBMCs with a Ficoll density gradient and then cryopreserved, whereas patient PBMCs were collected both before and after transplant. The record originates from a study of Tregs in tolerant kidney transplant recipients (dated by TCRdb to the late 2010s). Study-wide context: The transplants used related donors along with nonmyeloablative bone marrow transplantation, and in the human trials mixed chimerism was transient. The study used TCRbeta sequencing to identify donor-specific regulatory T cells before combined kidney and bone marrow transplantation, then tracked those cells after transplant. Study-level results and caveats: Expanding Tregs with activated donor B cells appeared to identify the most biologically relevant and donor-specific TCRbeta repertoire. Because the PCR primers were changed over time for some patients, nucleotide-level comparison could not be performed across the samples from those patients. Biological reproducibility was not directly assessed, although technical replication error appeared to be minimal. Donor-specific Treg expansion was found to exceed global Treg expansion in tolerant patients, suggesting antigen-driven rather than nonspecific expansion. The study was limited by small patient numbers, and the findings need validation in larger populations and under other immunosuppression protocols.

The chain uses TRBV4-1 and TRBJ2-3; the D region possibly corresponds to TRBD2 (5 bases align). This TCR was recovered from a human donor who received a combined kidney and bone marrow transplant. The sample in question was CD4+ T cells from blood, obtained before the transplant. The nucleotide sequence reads TGCGCCAGCAGCCAAGTAGGGCTAGCCCGTACCTATACGCAGTATTTT. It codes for CASSQVGLARTYTQYF.